A selection of T cell receptor beta chains follows, all from one sample in a study of beta chain features in type 1 diabetes. Libraries were prepared by immunoSEQ multiplex PCR; TCRdb keeps only in-frame clonotypes and omits some of them. Of about 42,000 clones in the sample, 50% were seen once. Material for sequencing was stem cell memory CD4+ T cells from blood. These receptors were taken from a woman in her thirties in good health. CDR3s include the opening cysteine and the closing phenylalanine or tryptophan. The order of the fields is V gene, J gene, clone size, D gene, CDR3 DNA, CDR3 protein. A D gene is named only where the DNA matches it firmly. Size is stated for part of the rows, as once, few or many counts, or as a class when the clone is expanded.

>TRBV7-9|TRBJ2-5|.|TRBD2
TGTGCCAGCTTAGCGGGAGGGCGGGAGACCCAGTACTTC
CASLAGGRETQYF
>TRBV19|TRBJ2-5|.|.
TGTGTCAGTAGTCGTGGCTTCCAAGAGACCCAGTACTTC
CVSSRGFQETQYF
>TRBV14|TRBJ2-7|.|TRBD2
TGTGCCAGCAGCCAAGGGCTAGCGGTCGCCTACGAGCAGTACTTC
CASSQGLAVAYEQYF
>TRBV7-3|TRBJ2-1|.|TRBD2
TGTGCCAGCAGTTCTAGCGGGACCTCCTACAATGAGCAGTTCTTC
CASSSSGTSYNEQFF
>TRBV5-5|TRBJ2-3|.|TRBD2
TGTGCCAGCAGCATCCGGACTAGCGGAGCCGGCACAGATACGCAGTATTTT
CASSIRTSGAGTDTQYF
>TRBV19|TRBJ2-7|.|.
TGTGCCAGTAGTCCCAGTATTCGTTCTTCAGGTTCCTACGAGCAGTACTTC
CASSPSIRSSGSYEQYF
>TRBV29-1|TRBJ2-2|.|TRBD1
TGCAGCGTTGAGGGGACAGCGAACACCGGGGAGCTGTTTTTT
CSVEGTANTGELFF
>TRBV5-1|TRBJ1-5|.|.
TGCGCCAGCAGTTACGACAATTCCGGTGATCAGCCCCAGCATTTT
CASSYDNSGDQPQHF
>TRBV2|TRBJ2-1|.|.
TGTGCCAGCAGTGAAGCGGAATTGGGGGGAAACCAGTTCTTC
CASSEAELGGNQFF
>TRBV10-3|TRBJ2-6|few|TRBD2
TGTGCCATCAGTGAGTCATTGGGACTAGCGGTGTCTGGGGCCAACGTCCTGACTTTC
CAISESLGLAVSGANVLTF
>TRBV27|TRBJ2-1|.|.
TGTGCCAGCAGTTTATCATTGCGTGGCGGGTCAGCATACAATGAGCAGTTCTTC
CASSLSLRGGSAYNEQFF